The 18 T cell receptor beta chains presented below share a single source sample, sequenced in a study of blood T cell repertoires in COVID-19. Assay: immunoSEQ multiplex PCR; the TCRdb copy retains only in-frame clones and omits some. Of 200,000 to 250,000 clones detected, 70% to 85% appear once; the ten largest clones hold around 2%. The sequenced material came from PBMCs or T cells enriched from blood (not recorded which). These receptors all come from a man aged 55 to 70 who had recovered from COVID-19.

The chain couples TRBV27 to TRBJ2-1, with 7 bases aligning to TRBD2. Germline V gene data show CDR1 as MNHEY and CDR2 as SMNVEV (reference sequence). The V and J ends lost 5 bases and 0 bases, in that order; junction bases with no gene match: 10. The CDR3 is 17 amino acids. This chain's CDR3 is CASSLARGVSSYNEQFF. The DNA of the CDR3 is TGTGCCAGCAGTCTCGCACGGGGGGTAAGCTCCTACAATGAGCAGTTCTTC.

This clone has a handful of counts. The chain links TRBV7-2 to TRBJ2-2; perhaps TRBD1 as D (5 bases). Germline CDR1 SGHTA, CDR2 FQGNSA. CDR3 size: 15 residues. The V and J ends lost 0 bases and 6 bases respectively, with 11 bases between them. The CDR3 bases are TGTGCCAGCAGCTTAGCGGCAGGGATCGCCGGGGAGCTGTTTTTT. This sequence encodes CASSLAAGIAGELFF.

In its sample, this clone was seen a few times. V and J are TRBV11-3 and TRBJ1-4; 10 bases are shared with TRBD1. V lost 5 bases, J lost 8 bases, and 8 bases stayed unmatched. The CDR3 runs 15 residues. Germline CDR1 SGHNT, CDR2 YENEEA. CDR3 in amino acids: CASSPGTGVREKLFF. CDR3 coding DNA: TGTGCCAGCAGCCCTGGGACAGGGGTACGAGAAAAACTGTTTTTT. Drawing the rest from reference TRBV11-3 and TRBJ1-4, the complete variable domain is EAGVVQSPRYKIIEKKQPVAFWCNPISGHNTLYWYLQNLGQGPELLIRYENEEAVDDSQLPKDRFSAERLKGVDSTLKIQPAELGDSAVYLCASSPGTGVREKLFFGSGTQLSVL.

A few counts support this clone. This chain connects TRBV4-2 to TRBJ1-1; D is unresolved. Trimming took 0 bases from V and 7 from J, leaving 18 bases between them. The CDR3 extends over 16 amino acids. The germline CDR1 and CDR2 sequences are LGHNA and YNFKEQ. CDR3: CASSQDRGSPRGEAFF. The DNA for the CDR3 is TGTGCCAGCAGCCAAGATCGAGGAAGCCCGCGGGGTGAAGCTTTCTTT.

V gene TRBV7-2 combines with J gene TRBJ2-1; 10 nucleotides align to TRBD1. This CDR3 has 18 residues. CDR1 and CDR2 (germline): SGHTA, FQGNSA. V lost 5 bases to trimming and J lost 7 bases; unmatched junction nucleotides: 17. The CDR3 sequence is CASSKKGDRQGAGNEQFF. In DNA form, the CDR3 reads TGTGCCAGCAGCAAAAAGGGGGATCGACAGGGGGCCGGGAATGAGCAGTTCTTC.

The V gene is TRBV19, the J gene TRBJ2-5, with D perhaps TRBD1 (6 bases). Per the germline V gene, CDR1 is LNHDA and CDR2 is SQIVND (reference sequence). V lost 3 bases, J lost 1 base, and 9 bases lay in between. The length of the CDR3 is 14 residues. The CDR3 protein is CASSMGAGQETQYF. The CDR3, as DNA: TGTGCCAGTAGTATGGGGGCAGGCCAAGAGACCCAGTACTTC.

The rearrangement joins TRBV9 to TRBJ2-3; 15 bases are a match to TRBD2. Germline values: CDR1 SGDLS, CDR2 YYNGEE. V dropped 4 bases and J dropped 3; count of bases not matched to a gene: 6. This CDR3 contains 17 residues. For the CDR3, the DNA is TGTGCCAGCAGCTCCCCGGGACTAGCGGGGGGAACAGATACGCAGTATTTT. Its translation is CASSSPGLAGGTDTQYF.

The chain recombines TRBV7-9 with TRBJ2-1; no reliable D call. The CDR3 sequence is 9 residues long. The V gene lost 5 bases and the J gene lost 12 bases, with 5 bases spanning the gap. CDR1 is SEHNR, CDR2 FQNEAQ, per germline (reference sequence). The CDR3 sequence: CASSNGQFF. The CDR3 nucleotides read TGTGCCAGCAGCAACGGGCAGTTCTTC.

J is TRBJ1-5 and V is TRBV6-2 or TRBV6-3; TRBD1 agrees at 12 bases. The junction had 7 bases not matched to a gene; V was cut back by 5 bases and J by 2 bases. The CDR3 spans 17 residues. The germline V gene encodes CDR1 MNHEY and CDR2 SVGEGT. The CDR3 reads CASSPTGTGGGNQPQHF. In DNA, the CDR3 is TGTGCCAGCAGTCCGACCGGGACAGGGGGCGGCAATCAGCCCCAGCATTTT.

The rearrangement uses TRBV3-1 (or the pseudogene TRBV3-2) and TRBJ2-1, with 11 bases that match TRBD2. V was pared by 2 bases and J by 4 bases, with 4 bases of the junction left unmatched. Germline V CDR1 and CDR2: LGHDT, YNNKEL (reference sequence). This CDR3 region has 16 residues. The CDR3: CASSQTLAGGYNEQFF. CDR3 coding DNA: TGTGCCAGCAGCCAAACCCTAGCGGGGGGATACAATGAGCAGTTCTTC.

The CDR3 region has the DNA TGTGCCAGCAGAATACTGACAGGGGAGTCTGGCTACACCTTC. It codes for CASRILTGESGYTF. This chain connects TRBV6-5 to TRBJ1-2; 8 bases are a match to TRBD1. The trim removed 6 bases at V and 7 bases at J, leaving 10 bases unmatched. This CDR3 region has 14 residues. Germline loops: CDR1 MNHEY, CDR2 SVGAGI.

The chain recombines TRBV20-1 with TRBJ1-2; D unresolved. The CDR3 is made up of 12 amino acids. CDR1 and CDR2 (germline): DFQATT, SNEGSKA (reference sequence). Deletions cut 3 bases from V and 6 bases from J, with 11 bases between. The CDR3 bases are TGCAGTGCTAGTGTCCGGGTTGATGGCTACACCTTC. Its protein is CSASVRVDGYTF.

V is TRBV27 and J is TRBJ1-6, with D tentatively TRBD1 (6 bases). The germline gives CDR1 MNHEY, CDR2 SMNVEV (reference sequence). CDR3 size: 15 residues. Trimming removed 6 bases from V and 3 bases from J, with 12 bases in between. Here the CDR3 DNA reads TGTGCCAGCAGGCTTACAGGGAACTATAATTCACCCCTCCACTTT. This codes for CASRLTGNYNSPLHF.

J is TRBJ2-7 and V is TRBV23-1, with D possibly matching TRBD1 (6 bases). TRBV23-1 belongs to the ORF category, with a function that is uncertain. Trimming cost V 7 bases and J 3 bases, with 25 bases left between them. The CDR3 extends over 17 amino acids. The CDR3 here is CASTLGAGRGDDYEQYF. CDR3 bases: TGCGCCAGCACCCTCGGGGCCGGCAGGGGTGATGACTACGAGCAGTACTTC.

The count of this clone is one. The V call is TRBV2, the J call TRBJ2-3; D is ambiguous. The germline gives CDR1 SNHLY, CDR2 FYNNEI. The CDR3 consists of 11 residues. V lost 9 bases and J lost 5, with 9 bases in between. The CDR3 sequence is CASDWQDTQYF. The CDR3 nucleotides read TGTGCCAGTGACTGGCAAGATACGCAGTATTTT.

As DNA, the CDR3 is TGTGCCAGCAGCTTACTTCGCCAACTAGGGGATACGCAGTATTTT. Translated, it gives CASSLLRQLGDTQYF. The chain recombines TRBV7-9 with TRBJ2-3, with a weak D call TRBD2 (5 bases). CDR1 SEHNR and CDR2 FQNEAQ come from the germline V gene (reference sequence). The CDR3 consists of 15 residues. With 2 bases removed from V and 6 bases from J, the gap between germline ends came to 15 bases.

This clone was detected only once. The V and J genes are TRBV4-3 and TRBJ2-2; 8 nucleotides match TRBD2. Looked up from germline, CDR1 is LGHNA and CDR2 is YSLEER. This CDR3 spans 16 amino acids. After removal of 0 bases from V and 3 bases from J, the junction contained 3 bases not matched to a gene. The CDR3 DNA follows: TGCGCCAGCAGCCAAGATCCGGGGGGGTACACCGGGGAGCTGTTTTTT. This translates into CASSQDPGGYTGELFF.

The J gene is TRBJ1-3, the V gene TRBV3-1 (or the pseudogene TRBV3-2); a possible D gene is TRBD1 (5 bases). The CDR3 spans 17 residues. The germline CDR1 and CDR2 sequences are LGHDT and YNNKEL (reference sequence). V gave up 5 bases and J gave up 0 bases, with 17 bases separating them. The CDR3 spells CASSYGPGGYSGNTIYF. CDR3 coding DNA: TGTGCCAGCAGCTACGGGCCGGGGGGATACTCTGGAAACACCATATATTTT.